Below are 17 T cell receptor beta chains sequenced from a single sample in a study of early T cells in non-severe SARS-CoV-2 infection. TCRdb fed the 5' RACE reads into MiXCR, producing one record per CDR3 protein. The sample holds more than 45,000 distinct CDR3 sequences, roughly 12% seen once. Sequences were obtained from whole blood. These receptors were collected from an adult who was a healthcare worker with PCR-confirmed SARS-CoV-2 infection or an uninfected control (not recorded which).

This clonotype appeared many times. V is TRBV9 and J is TRBJ1-2, with 7 bases fitting TRBD1. Losses at the gene ends were 0 bases for V and 0 bases for J; bases not matched to a gene: 2. Germline values: CDR1 SGDLS, CDR2 YYNGEE. The CDR3 is 15 residues long. CDR3 protein: CASSVDGTANYGYTF. CDR3 coding DNA: TGTGCCAGCAGCGTAGATGGGACAGCTAACTATGGCTACACCTTC.

Comments on this clonotype: A junction end diverges from the germline sequence, so it may reflect a read error. The genes are TRBV6-2 or TRBV6-3 and TRBJ2-7; 7 bases match TRBD2. From germline, CDR1 is MNHEY and CDR2 SVGEGT. This CDR3 region has 14 residues. Written as DNA, the CDR3 is TGTGTCAGCAACCCCGCGGGGGTGTTGAACGAGCAGTACTTC. It specifies CVSNPAGVLNEQYF.

Comments on this clonotype: Germline and junction disagree at one end, which may indicate a read error. This rearrangement joins TRBV5-1 to TRBJ2-7, with D possibly being TRBD1 or TRBD2 (5 bases each). Germline V CDR1 and CDR2: SGHRS, YFSETQ. The CDR3 sequence is 14 residues long. CDR3 residues: CASSPQGRAYGQYF. The CDR3 nucleotides read TGCGCCAGCAGCCCCCAGGGACGAGCCTACGGGCAGTACTTC.

This clonotype was seen more than once but under ten times. This chain joins TRBV12-5 and TRBJ1-1; TRBD1 is a possible D gene (5 bases). The CDR3 runs to 15 residues. The germline gives CDR1 LGHNT, CDR2 FRNRAP. V lost 2 bases and J lost 5, with 15 bases in between. Here the CDR3 DNA reads TGTGCTAGTGGTTTGCCCCAGGGCCGGTGGACTGAAGCTTTCTTT. This translates into CASGLPQGRWTEAFF.

J is TRBJ2-7 and V is TRBV20-1, with TRBD2 as a possible D gene (5 bases). Trimming stripped 3 bases from V and 3 bases from J, with 18 bases between. The length of the CDR3 is 15 residues. Looked up from germline, CDR1 is DFQATT and CDR2 is SNEGSKA (reference sequence). The CDR3: CSARPDSLGNYEQYF. In DNA form, the CDR3 reads TGCAGTGCTAGGCCGGACTCTCTGGGGAACTACGAGCAGTACTTC.

V usage is TRBV3-1 and J usage is TRBJ2-3; tentatively, D is TRBD1 or TRBD2 (5 bases each). The CDR3 contains 16 residues. Germline V CDR1 and CDR2: LGHDT, YNNKEL (reference sequence). The V gene lost 0 bases and the J gene lost 1 base, with 11 bases spanning the gap. CDR3: CASSQDLGTGTDTQYF. The CDR3 DNA reads as TGTGCCAGCAGCCAAGATTTGGGGACGGGCACAGATACGCAGTATTTT.

This clonotype was seen only a few times. The genes are TRBV9 and TRBJ2-3; no firm D call. V lost 0 bases to trimming and J lost 2 bases, with 13 bases between them. The CDR3 extends over 16 amino acids. CDR1 and CDR2 (germline): SGDLS, YYNGEE. Written as DNA, the CDR3 is TGTGCCAGCAGCGTAGCGGGTAGCCCGAACACAGATACGCAGTATTTT. It encodes CASSVAGSPNTDTQYF.

This clonotype has only a few counts. The J gene is TRBJ2-3, the V gene TRBV15; 7 bases align to TRBD1. V was pared by 0 bases and J by 5 bases, with 8 bases of the junction left unmatched. The germline V gene encodes CDR1 LNHNV and CDR2 YYDKDF (reference sequence). The CDR3 totals 16 residues. The CDR3: CATSREGSGGGDTQYF. The CDR3 DNA follows: TGTGCCACCAGCAGAGAAGGGTCAGGGGGTGGAGATACGCAGTATTTT.

The rearrangement links TRBV30 to TRBJ1-2; D might be TRBD1 (6 bases). Trimming cost V 4 bases and J 8 bases, with 11 bases left between them. CDR1 is GTSNPN and CDR2 is SVGIG in the germline V gene (reference sequence). The CDR3 consists of 11 residues. The CDR3 bases are TGTGCCTGGACCACAGGGTACGGCTACACCTTC. It encodes CAWTTGYGYTF.

Many counts were recorded for this clonotype. This chain joins TRBV6-1 and TRBJ1-5, with 7 bases aligning to TRBD1. The CDR3 consists of 15 residues. With V trimmed by 6 bases and J by 3 bases, 8 bases remained unmatched. Per the germline V gene, CDR1 is MNHNS and CDR2 is SASEGT. CDR3 nucleotides: TGTGCCAGCAGCGGGGGGGACAGCGTCAATCAGCCCCAGCATTTT. Protein: CASSGGDSVNQPQHF.

The gene calls are TRBV7-9 and TRBJ2-3, with D uncertain. The ends were cut back, 5 bases at V and 2 bases at J, with 5 bases in the middle. Germline V gene data show CDR1 as SEHNR and CDR2 as FQNEAQ (reference sequence). The CDR3 consists of 12 residues. The CDR3 is CASSQATDTQYF. CDR3 nucleotides: TGTGCCAGCAGCCAAGCCACAGATACGCAGTATTTT.

This clonotype was picked up many times. The V call is TRBV7-8, the J call TRBJ1-5; unclear D gene. The CDR3 covers 12 residues. CDR1 is SGHVS and CDR2 is FQNEAQ in the germline V gene. Trimming took off 2 bases at V and 5 bases at J, with 4 bases between the two ends. CDR3 protein: CASSLFDQPQHF. In DNA, the CDR3 is TGTGCCAGCAGCTTATTCGATCAGCCCCAGCATTTT.

The genes are TRBV20-1 and TRBJ2-5, with 15 bases matching TRBD2. J was trimmed by 0 bases and V by 6 bases; bases with no gene match: 5. The CDR3 is 16 amino acids. Germline V gene lookup returns CDR1 DFQATT and CDR2 SNEGSKA (reference sequence). The CDR3 DNA reads as TGCAGTGCGCGGACTAGCGGGGGGGAGTACCAAGAGACCCAGTACTTC. Residues: CSARTSGGEYQETQYF.

This clonotype showed up many times. This rearrangement joins TRBV7-3 to TRBJ2-3, with a tentative D call TRBD2 (6 bases). Trimming removed 1 base at V and 6 bases at J, with 17 bases between. Germline CDR1 and CDR2: SGHTA and FQGTGA. The CDR3 length is 16 residues. CDR3 nucleotides: TGTGCCAGCAGCTTAATGTCCGCGGGACTCTCGGATACGCAGTATTTT. Translation: CASSLMSAGLSDTQYF. Based on the CDR3 plus reference TRBV7-3 and TRBJ2-3, the full variable domain is GAGVSQTPSNKVTEKGKYVELRCDPISGHTALYWYRQSLGQGPEFLIYFQGTGAADDSGLPNDRFFAVRPEGSVSTLKIQRTERGDSAVYLCASSLMSAGLSDTQYFGPGTRLTVL.

This clonotype was picked up many times. This chain connects TRBV6-2 or TRBV6-3 to TRBJ1-2; no clear D gene. Germline CDR1 MNHEY, CDR2 SVGEGT. CDR3 length equals 13 residues. V was cut by 7 bases and J by 4 bases, with 13 bases left in between. The CDR3 DNA sequence: TGTGCCAGCAACGAAGCTAATTCCTATGGCTACACCTTC. This encodes CASNEANSYGYTF.

The chain joins TRBV9 to TRBJ1-2; the D is unclear. The CDR3 sequence is 13 residues long. Germline V gives CDR1 SGDLS, CDR2 YYNGEE. Trimming took 3 bases from V and 3 from J, leaving 9 bases between them. CDR3 region: CASSESGDYGYTF. DNA of the CDR3: TGTGCCAGCAGCGAGAGTGGGGACTATGGCTACACCTTC. The whole variable domain, filled in from reference TRBV9 and TRBJ1-2, reads DSGVTQTPKHLITATGQRVTLRCSPRSGDLSVYWYQQSLDQGLQFLIQYYNGEERAKGNILERFSAQQFPDLHSELNLSSLELGDSALYFCASSESGDYGYTFGSGTRLTVV.

Many counts were recorded for this clonotype. The chain links TRBV21-1 to TRBJ2-3; the DNA was not compared with TRBD1, the D call given in the table. TRBV21-1 is a pseudogene locus. The CDR3 extends over 15 amino acids. The CDR3 DNA follows: TGTGCCAGCAGCAGGGGCCGGGGCAGCACAGATACGCAGTATTTT. Protein: CASSRGRGSTDTQYF.